This T cell receptor (beta chain) was captured in a study of cytomegalovirus exposure and HLA in healthy donors. Overall study: As released early, the data held around 80 million unique TCRs from HLA-typed donors. Regarding the study as a whole: Segments of the TCR beta V type were, in most cases, productive about 87% or about 30% of the time in an earlier analysis. There were some public TCRs occurring in many donors, but most TCR sequences were rare.

The junction had 6 bases not matched to a gene; V was cut back by 2 bases and J by 9 bases. The CDR3 is made up of 13 amino acids. Looked up from germline, CDR1 is GTSNPN and CDR2 is SVGIG (reference sequence). Turning to this clone: Its antigen is not known.

Vbeta (60) and Jbeta (13) primers were used in the PCR. The data were produced by immunoSEQ multiplex PCR, yet TCRdb's version contains in-frame clones alone and is incomplete. The sample's table shows tens of thousands of clones. The chain joins TRBV30 to TRBJ2-1, with 8 bases identical to TRBD2. The sample consisted of PBMCs. The sequence came from a woman aged 45-65 years in good health and CMV-seropositive. In nucleotides, the CDR3 is TGTGCCTGGAGTAGCGGGGGCCGGGGTGAGCAGTTCTTC. Translated: CAWSSGGRGEQFF.